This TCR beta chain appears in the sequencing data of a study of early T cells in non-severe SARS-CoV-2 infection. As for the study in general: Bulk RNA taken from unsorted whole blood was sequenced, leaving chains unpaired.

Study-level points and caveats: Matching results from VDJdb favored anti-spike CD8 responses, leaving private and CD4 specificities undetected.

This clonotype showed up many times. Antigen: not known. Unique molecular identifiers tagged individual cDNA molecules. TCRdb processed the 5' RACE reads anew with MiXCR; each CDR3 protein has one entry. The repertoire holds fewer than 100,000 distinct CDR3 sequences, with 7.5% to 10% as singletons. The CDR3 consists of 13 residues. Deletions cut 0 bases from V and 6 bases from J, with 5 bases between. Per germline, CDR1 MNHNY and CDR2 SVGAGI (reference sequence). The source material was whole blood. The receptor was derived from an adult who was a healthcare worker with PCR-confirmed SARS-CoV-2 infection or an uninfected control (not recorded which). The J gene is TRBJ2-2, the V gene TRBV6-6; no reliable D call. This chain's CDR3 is CASSYSSPGELFF. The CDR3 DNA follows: TGTGCCAGCAGTTACTCGAGTCCCGGGGAGCTGTTTTTT.